One sample yielded the 31 T cell receptor beta chains listed below, sequenced in a study of T cell responses to AZD1222 COVID-19 vaccine. Only in-frame clones appear in the TCRdb table, and some are missing; sequencing was by immunoSEQ multiplex PCR. The sample has approximately 190,000 clones, approximately 92% seen once. The input for sequencing was peripheral blood, taken on day 0 of AZD1222 vaccination. The receptors were gathered from an adult in good health.

The chain carries TRBV19 and TRBJ1-6, with no clear D. This CDR3 contains 16 residues. Deletions cut 3 bases from V and 8 bases from J, with 17 bases between. CDR1 and CDR2 from the germline V gene are LNHDA and SQIVND (reference sequence). The CDR3 loop reads CASSILGSGLDSPLHF. The CDR3 nucleotides read TGTGCCAGTAGTATTCTCGGGAGTGGGTTGGATTCACCCCTCCACTTT.

The V gene is TRBV28, the J gene TRBJ1-1, with D maybe TRBD1 (6 bases). V was shortened by 1 base and J by 1 base, with 10 bases between the two germline ends. CDR3 length: 15 amino acids. Germline V gene sequence: CDR1 MDHEN, CDR2 SYDVKM. CDR3 sequence (DNA): TGTGCCAGCAGTTTATTTGGACAGCAGAACACTGAAGCTTTCTTT. This codes for CASSLFGQQNTEAFF.

A single count supports this clone. The rearrangement uses TRBV30 and TRBJ1-5, with unresolved D. Germline V CDR1 and CDR2: GTSNPN, SVGIG (reference sequence). V lost 7 bases and J 2 bases, leaving 15 bases between the germline ends. CDR3 size: 14 residues. CDR3 residues: CAFSAEGGNQPQHF. CDR3 sequence (DNA): TGTGCCTTTTCGGCGGAGGGAGGCAATCAGCCCCAGCATTTT.

The J gene is TRBJ1-3, the V gene TRBV5-1; D uncertain. Germline CDR1 and CDR2: SGHRS and YFSETQ. V lost 1 base, J lost 1 base, and 6 bases lay in between. There are 14 residues in the CDR3. This CDR3 reads CASSLMQSGNTIYF. In nucleotides, the CDR3 is TGCGCCAGCAGCTTGATGCAGTCTGGAAACACCATATATTTT.

This rearrangement joins TRBV18 to TRBJ1-2; 8 bases line up with TRBD1. The length of the CDR3 is 15 residues. CDR1 is KGHSH, CDR2 LQKENI, per germline. The trim removed 6 bases at V and 4 bases at J, leaving 10 bases unmatched. CDR3 nucleotides: TGTGCCAGCTCTACACCAGGGGGCGCGAGCTATGGCTACACCTTC. Translation gives CASSTPGGASYGYTF.

The chain couples TRBV27 to TRBJ1-6, with TRBD1 matching over 7 bases. This CDR3 spans 15 amino acids. The ends lost 6 bases at V and 6 bases at J; junction bases unmatched: 8. Germline V gene sequence: CDR1 MNHEY, CDR2 SMNVEV (reference sequence). The chain's CDR3 is CASRMTRQGNSPLHF. The DNA of the CDR3 is TGTGCCAGCAGGATGACAAGACAGGGTAATTCACCCCTCCACTTT.

V gene TRBV19 combines with J gene TRBJ2-5; no definite D call. CDR3 length: 12 residues. Germline assignment: CDR1 LNHDA and CDR2 SQIVND (reference sequence). V was pared by 4 bases and J by 4 bases, with 7 bases between. The CDR3 DNA is TGTGCCAGTAGTACCATTGGAGAGACCCAGTACTTC. Translation gives CASSTIGETQYF. Based on the CDR3 plus reference TRBV19 and TRBJ2-5, the full variable domain is DGGITQSPKYLFRKEGQNVTLSCEQNLNHDAMYWYRQDPGQGLRLIYYSQIVNDFQKGDIAEGYSVSREKKESFPLTVTSAQKNPTAFYLCASSTIGETQYFGPGTRLLVL.

The chain employs TRBV3-1 (or the pseudogene TRBV3-2) and TRBJ1-6; D gene ambiguous. CDR3 length: 13 amino acids. Germline-derived CDR1 and CDR2 are LGHDT and YNNKEL (reference sequence). V dropped 2 bases and J dropped 10 bases, with 9 bases sitting between them. The CDR3 loop reads CASSQSRESPLHF. CDR3 coding DNA: TGTGCCAGCAGCCAAAGCCGAGAGTCACCCCTCCACTTT.

V gene TRBV5-4 combines with J gene TRBJ2-1; D might be TRBD1 (5 bases). Germline assignment: CDR1 SGHNT and CDR2 YYREEE (reference sequence). The CDR3 is made up of 12 amino acids. V lost 4 bases to trimming and J lost 6 bases, with 8 bases between them. CDR3 nucleotide sequence: TGTGCCAGCAGCCAAGACAGCAATGAGCAGTTCTTC. This codes for CASSQDSNEQFF.

The gene calls are TRBV2 and TRBJ1-2, with TRBD1 matching over 8 bases. The CDR3 loop spans 15 amino acids. Germline CDR1 reads SNHLY; CDR2 reads FYNNEI. The V gene end was trimmed by 6 bases and the J gene end by 2 bases; junction bases not matched to a gene: 8. CDR3 DNA: TGTGCCAGCAGCCCTGGACAGGGTCACAACTATGGCTACACCTTC. Translated, it gives CASSPGQGHNYGYTF.

The chain carries TRBV7-9 and TRBJ1-1; TRBD1 matches 10 bases. CDR1 and CDR2 from the germline V gene are SEHNR and FQNEAQ (reference sequence). V was clipped by 4 bases and J by 3 bases; unmatched bases: 8. The CDR3 is 16 residues long. CDR3 coding DNA: TGTGCCAGCAGCTCACCCTGGACAGGGGGGGACACTGAAGCTTTCTTT. It specifies CASSSPWTGGDTEAFF.

The chain joins TRBV6-5 to TRBJ1-1; unclear D gene. The V gene's germline CDR1 is MNHEY and CDR2 SVGAGI. This CDR3 is 14 amino acids long. Trimming left V 7 bases short and J 1 base short, with 13 bases between. The CDR3 DNA sequence: TGTGCCAGCACCTGGTTTGGAAAGAACACTGAAGCTTTCTTT. This codes for CASTWFGKNTEAFF.

CDR3 DNA sequence: TGTGCCAGCAGCTTAGCGGGGGGCGACGAGCAGTACTTC. It encodes CASSLAGGDEQYF. The chain joins TRBV11-2 to TRBJ2-7; D may be TRBD2 (7 bases). Germline V gives CDR1 SGHAT, CDR2 FQNNGV. The V and J ends lost 1 base and 5 bases respectively, with 9 bases between them. The CDR3 runs to 13 residues.

V gene TRBV6-5 combines with J gene TRBJ2-3, with TRBD2 as a possible D gene (6 bases). This CDR3 comprises 13 residues. Germline CDR1 MNHEY, CDR2 SVGAGI. Trimming pared 10 bases from V and 1 base from J, leaving 12 bases between. CDR3 amino acids: CATKRVGTDTQYF. The CDR3 nucleotides read TGTGCCACCAAGCGGGTTGGCACAGATACGCAGTATTTT.

The rearrangement joins TRBV9 to TRBJ1-3; D gene uncertain. Trimming cost V 1 base and J 0 bases, with 14 bases left between them. The CDR3 sequence is 17 residues long. Germline values: CDR1 SGDLS, CDR2 YYNGEE. CDR3 sequence (DNA): TGTGCCAGCAGCGTAAATCAAGACCCACTCTCTGGAAACACCATATATTTT. The encoded protein is CASSVNQDPLSGNTIYF.

The chain links TRBV6-5 to TRBJ2-7; perhaps TRBD1 as D (6 bases). Looked up from germline, CDR1 is MNHEY and CDR2 is SVGAGI. Trimming stripped 6 bases from V and 2 bases from J, with 17 bases between. The CDR3 consists of 15 residues. DNA for the CDR3: TGTGCCAGCAGGACCCTGACAGGATTGGCCTACGAGCAGTACTTC. Its protein is CASRTLTGLAYEQYF.

The gene calls are TRBV10-3 and TRBJ1-2, with D perhaps matching TRBD1 (5 bases). Germline V lookup: CDR1 ENHRY, CDR2 SYGVKD. This CDR3 has 12 amino acids. Trimming pared 3 bases from V and 7 bases from J, leaving 9 bases between. Here the CDR3 reads CAISDARAGYTF. CDR3 nucleotide sequence: TGTGCCATCAGTGACGCCAGGGCTGGCTACACCTTC.

This clone was seen a handful of times. The chain links TRBV5-1 to TRBJ1-1; D is possibly TRBD1 (6 bases). Trimming removed 5 bases at V and 1 base at J, with 9 bases between. This CDR3 is built from 13 residues. CDR1 and CDR2 from the germline V gene are SGHRS and YFSETQ. The CDR3 DNA sequence: TGCGCCAGCAGGCTACAGGGGAACACTGAAGCTTTCTTT. Amino acid sequence: CASRLQGNTEAFF.

This chain uses TRBV5-1 with TRBJ2-7; D is possibly TRBD1 or TRBD2 (5 bases each). The CDR3 runs 12 residues. Trimming pared 0 bases from V and 7 bases from J, leaving 8 bases between. Germline CDR1 and CDR2: SGHRS and YFSETQ. The CDR3 reads CASSLVEGEQYF. CDR3 coding DNA: TGCGCCAGCAGCTTGGTAGAGGGGGAGCAGTACTTC.

As DNA, the CDR3 is TGTGCCAGCAGCTTAGACAGCTCGTTAGGTCAGCCCCAGCATTTT. It is translated as CASSLDSSLGQPQHF. V is TRBV11-2 and J is TRBJ1-5; D gene uncertain. V was trimmed by 0 bases and J by 6 bases, leaving 12 bases between them. This CDR3 has 15 amino acids. Germline V gives CDR1 SGHAT, CDR2 FQNNGV.

The CDR3 is CAISDTATNEKLFF. Here the CDR3 DNA reads TGTGCCATCAGTGATACAGCAACTAATGAAAAACTGTTTTTT. The rearrangement uses TRBV10-3 and TRBJ1-4, with D unclear. This CDR3 has 14 residues. V dropped 3 bases and J dropped 0 bases, with 5 bases sitting between them. CDR1 is ENHRY and CDR2 is SYGVKD in the germline V gene.

V is TRBV7-2 and J is TRBJ1-1; D perhaps matches TRBD1 (5 bases). Germline loops: CDR1 SGHTA, CDR2 FQGNSA. CDR3 size: 15 residues. Trimming took off 5 bases at V and 1 base at J, with 14 bases between the two ends. The CDR3 coding sequence is TGTGCCAGCAGCCTACAGCGACAGAAGAACACTGAAGCTTTCTTT. The encoded protein is CASSLQRQKNTEAFF.

The J gene is TRBJ1-6, the V gene TRBV19, with D tentatively TRBD1 (6 bases). The V end was cut by 10 bases, the J end by 10 bases, with 23 bases between. Germline CDR1 LNHDA, CDR2 SQIVND (reference sequence). The CDR3 sequence is 15 residues long. CDR3 protein: CATKSSGGHESPLHF. The DNA of the CDR3 is TGTGCCACCAAGTCCTCTGGGGGCCATGAGTCACCCCTCCACTTT.

The genes are TRBV4-1 and TRBJ1-6; D call uncertain. Germline CDR1 MGHRA, CDR2 YSYEKL. Trimming cost V 0 bases and J 9 bases, with 12 bases left between them. This CDR3 is 15 amino acids long. CDR3 nucleotides: TGCGCCAGCAGCCAAGAAAGGTATCAGTTTTCACCCCTCCACTTT. It yields the protein CASSQERYQFSPLHF.

The chain uses TRBV4-1 and TRBJ2-2, with 7 bases that match TRBD1. This CDR3 is 17 amino acids long. Germline V CDR1 and CDR2: MGHRA, YSYEKL. The J segment lost 0 bases and the V segment lost 0 bases, leaving 4 bases of the junction unmatched. CDR3 sequence (DNA): TGCGCCAGCAGCCAAGATCGGGACAGCTCGAACACCGGGGAGCTGTTTTTT. Its translation: CASSQDRDSSNTGELFF.

The chain has TRBV7-9 and TRBJ1-1; unclear D gene. CDR3 length: 12 residues. V dropped 1 base and J dropped 6 bases, with 6 bases sitting between them. Germline values: CDR1 SEHNR, CDR2 FQNEAQ (reference sequence). The CDR3, as DNA: TGTGCCAGCAGCTTAGTCTGGCCTGAAGCTTTCTTT. This translates into CASSLVWPEAFF.

This chain uses TRBV6-5 with TRBJ1-5, with D unresolved. Trimming left V 6 bases short and J 3 bases short, with 9 bases between. In germline, CDR1 is MNHEY, CDR2 SVGAGI. The CDR3 sequence is 13 residues long. The CDR3 sequence is CASRVTYNQPQHF. CDR3 sequence (DNA): TGTGCCAGCAGGGTAACATACAATCAGCCCCAGCATTTT.

The chain recombines TRBV19 with TRBJ2-5, with TRBD2 identical over 9 bases. The CDR3 loop spans 15 amino acids. Germline CDR1 is LNHDA and CDR2 is SQIVND (reference sequence). The V segment lost 7 bases and the J segment 5 bases; nucleotides outside the gene matches: 11. The CDR3 DNA sequence: TGTGCCAGTACCTCAGGGGCTAGCGGGGCGGAGACCCAGTACTTC. Translating gives CASTSGASGAETQYF.

This clone appeared once. The rearrangement links TRBV5-5 to TRBJ1-1, with D unresolved. V was trimmed by 0 bases and J by 1 base, leaving 7 bases between them. The CDR3 runs to 14 residues. Germline V gives CDR1 SGHKS, CDR2 YYEKEE (reference sequence). The chain's CDR3 is CASSLVRENTEAFF. CDR3 bases: TGTGCCAGCAGCTTGGTACGTGAGAACACTGAAGCTTTCTTT.

This clone appeared once. The chain employs TRBV11-2 and TRBJ1-3, with a tentative D call TRBD1 (5 bases). The V gene lost 2 bases and the J gene lost 0 bases, with 8 bases spanning the gap. Germline V gene lookup returns CDR1 SGHAT and CDR2 FQNNGV. The CDR3 extends over 15 amino acids. The CDR3 nucleotides are TGTGCCAGCAGCTTAAGTCAGGGCTCTGGAAACACCATATATTTT. It encodes CASSLSQGSGNTIYF.

This rearrangement joins TRBV19 to TRBJ1-1, with D perhaps TRBD1 (6 bases). CDR3 length: 14 amino acids. V shed 4 bases and J shed 1 base, with 10 bases lying between them. Germline CDR1 and CDR2: LNHDA and SQIVND (reference sequence). The CDR3 DNA reads as TGTGCCAGTAGTAAGGGGGGAGCGAACACTGAAGCTTTCTTT. It encodes CASSKGGANTEAFF.